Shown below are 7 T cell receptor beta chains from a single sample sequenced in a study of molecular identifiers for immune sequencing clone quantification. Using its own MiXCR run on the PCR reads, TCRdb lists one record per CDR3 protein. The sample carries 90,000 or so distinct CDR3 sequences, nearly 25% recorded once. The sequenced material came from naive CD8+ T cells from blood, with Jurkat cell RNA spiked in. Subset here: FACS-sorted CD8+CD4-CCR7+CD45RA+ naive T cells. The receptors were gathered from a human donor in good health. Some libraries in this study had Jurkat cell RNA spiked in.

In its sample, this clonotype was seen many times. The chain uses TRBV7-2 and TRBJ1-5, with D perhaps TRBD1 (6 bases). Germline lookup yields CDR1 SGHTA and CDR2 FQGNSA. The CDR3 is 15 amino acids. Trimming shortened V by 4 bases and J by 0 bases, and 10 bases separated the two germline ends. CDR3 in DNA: TGTGCCAGCAGCTCCACAGGGTATAGCAATCAGCCCCAGCATTTT. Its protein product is CASSSTGYSNQPQHF.

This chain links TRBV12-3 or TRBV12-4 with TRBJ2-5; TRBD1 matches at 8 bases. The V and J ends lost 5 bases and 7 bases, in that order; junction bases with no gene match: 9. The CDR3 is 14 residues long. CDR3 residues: CASSDQGARGTQYF. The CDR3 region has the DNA TGTGCCAGCAGTGATCAGGGGGCAAGAGGGACCCAGTACTTC.

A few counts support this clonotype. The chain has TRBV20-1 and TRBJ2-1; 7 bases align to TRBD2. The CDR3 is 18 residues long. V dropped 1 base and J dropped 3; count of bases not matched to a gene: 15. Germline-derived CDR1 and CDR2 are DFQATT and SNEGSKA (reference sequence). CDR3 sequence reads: CSARAESNLAVYYNEQFF. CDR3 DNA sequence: TGCAGTGCTAGAGCCGAGTCAAATCTAGCGGTCTACTACAATGAGCAGTTCTTC.

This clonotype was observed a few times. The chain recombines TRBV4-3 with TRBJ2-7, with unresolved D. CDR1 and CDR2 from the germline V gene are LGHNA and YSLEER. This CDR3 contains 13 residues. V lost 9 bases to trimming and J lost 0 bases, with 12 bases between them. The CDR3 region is CASSTDPSYEQYF. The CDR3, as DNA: TGCGCCAGTTCGACCGACCCCTCCTACGAGCAGTACTTC.

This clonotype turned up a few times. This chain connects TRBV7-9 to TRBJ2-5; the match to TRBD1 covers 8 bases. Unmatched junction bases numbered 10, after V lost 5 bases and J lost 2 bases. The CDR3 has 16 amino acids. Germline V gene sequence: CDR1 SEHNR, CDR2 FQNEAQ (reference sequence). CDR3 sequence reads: CASSQGLDRGQETQYF. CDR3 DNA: TGTGCCAGCAGCCAAGGGCTAGACAGGGGACAAGAGACCCAGTACTTC.

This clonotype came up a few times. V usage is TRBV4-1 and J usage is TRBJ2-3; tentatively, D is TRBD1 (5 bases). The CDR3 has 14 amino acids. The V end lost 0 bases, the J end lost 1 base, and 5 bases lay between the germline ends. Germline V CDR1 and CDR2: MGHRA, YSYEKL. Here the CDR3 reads CASSQEQGTDTQYF. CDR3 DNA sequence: TGCGCCAGCAGCCAAGAACAGGGCACAGATACGCAGTATTTT.

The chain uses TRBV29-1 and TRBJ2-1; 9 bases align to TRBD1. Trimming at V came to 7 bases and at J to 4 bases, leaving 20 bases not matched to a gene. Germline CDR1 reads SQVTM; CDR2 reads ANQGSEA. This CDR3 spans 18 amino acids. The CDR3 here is CSGEGGTGISVVYNEQFF. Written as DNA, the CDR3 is TGCAGCGGTGAGGGTGGGACAGGGATTTCAGTGGTGTACAATGAGCAGTTCTTC.